This is a list of T cell receptor beta chains from one sample in a study of blood T cell repertoires in COVID-19. Sequenced by immunoSEQ multiplex PCR; TCRdb stores in-frame clones only, minus some. This repertoire shows a few hundred thousand clones, roughly four fifths found once; its top ten account for about 4.9%. Sequencing was performed on PBMCs or T cells enriched from blood (not recorded which). The receptors were gathered from a woman aged 50 to 60 who had recovered from COVID-19. Both conserved end residues are part of each CDR3. The order of the fields is V gene, J gene, CDR3 protein.

v_gene: TRBV7-2; j_gene: TRBJ2-7; CDR3aa: CASSLRRGGEYSPPQEQYF
v_gene: TRBV7-8; j_gene: TRBJ2-7; CDR3aa: CASSSRGQGVSYEQYF
v_gene: TRBV4-3; j_gene: TRBJ1-4; CDR3aa: CASSQEARGNEKLFF
v_gene: TRBV5-6; j_gene: TRBJ1-3; CDR3aa: CASSLGTQGYTIYF
v_gene: TRBV18; j_gene: TRBJ1-6; CDR3aa: CASAIGRLENSPLHF
v_gene: TRBV27; j_gene: TRBJ1-2; CDR3aa: CASRGQGRPGYGYTF
v_gene: TRBV3-1/TRBV3-2; j_gene: TRBJ1-6; CDR3aa: CASSQDRISPLHF
v_gene: TRBV10-3; j_gene: TRBJ2-1; CDR3aa: CAISEASGRHHNEQFF
v_gene: TRBV27; j_gene: TRBJ2-3; CDR3aa: CASSPPRQGLAGVNTQYF
v_gene: TRBV3-1/TRBV3-2; j_gene: TRBJ1-5; CDR3aa: CASSQEFGEGGNQPQHF
v_gene: TRBV4-3; j_gene: TRBJ1-2; CDR3aa: CASSHSTGGPEGYTF
v_gene: TRBV5-1; j_gene: TRBJ1-1; CDR3aa: CASSLRSGTGGGNTEAFF
v_gene: TRBV9; j_gene: TRBJ2-7; CDR3aa: CASSVSWAGGRREQYF
v_gene: TRBV6-5; j_gene: TRBJ1-2; CDR3aa: CASRRGQQAAYGYTF
v_gene: TRBV11-2; j_gene: TRBJ2-7; CDR3aa: CASSFQYEQYF
v_gene: TRBV2; j_gene: TRBJ1-2; CDR3aa: CAGKRRDRVEGYTF
v_gene: TRBV5-4; j_gene: TRBJ1-2; CDR3aa: CASSSSFGYTF
v_gene: TRBV2; j_gene: TRBJ1-4; CDR3aa: CASSERGARNEKLFF
v_gene: TRBV9; j_gene: TRBJ2-3; CDR3aa: CASSVLGAGTQYF
v_gene: TRBV7-8; j_gene: TRBJ1-3; CDR3aa: CASRVTASGNTIYF
v_gene: TRBV19; j_gene: TRBJ1-1; CDR3aa: CATWKRQGDTEAFF
v_gene: TRBV19; j_gene: TRBJ1-2; CDR3aa: CASSRQGGGYGYTF
v_gene: TRBV5-1; j_gene: TRBJ1-1; CDR3aa: CASSDRRGKTTEAFF
v_gene: TRBV9; j_gene: TRBJ1-3; CDR3aa: CASSVAGGASGNTIYF
v_gene: TRBV5-8; j_gene: TRBJ1-4; CDR3aa: CASSLYMAHPNEKLFF
v_gene: TRBV15; j_gene: TRBJ2-7; CDR3aa: CATSRDLAEPYEQYF
v_gene: TRBV7-2; j_gene: TRBJ1-3; CDR3aa: CASSLDGGSGNTIYF
v_gene: TRBV19; j_gene: TRBJ1-3; CDR3aa: CASSPLGSGSPGNTIYF
v_gene: TRBV6-5; j_gene: TRBJ1-2; CDR3aa: CASSTGMNYGYTF
v_gene: TRBV6-5; j_gene: TRBJ1-3; CDR3aa: CASSSPGGGNTIYF
v_gene: TRBV19; j_gene: TRBJ1-2; CDR3aa: CASTQTGLHNYGYTF
v_gene: TRBV13; j_gene: TRBJ2-1; CDR3aa: CASSFFPRYERQSSYNEQFF